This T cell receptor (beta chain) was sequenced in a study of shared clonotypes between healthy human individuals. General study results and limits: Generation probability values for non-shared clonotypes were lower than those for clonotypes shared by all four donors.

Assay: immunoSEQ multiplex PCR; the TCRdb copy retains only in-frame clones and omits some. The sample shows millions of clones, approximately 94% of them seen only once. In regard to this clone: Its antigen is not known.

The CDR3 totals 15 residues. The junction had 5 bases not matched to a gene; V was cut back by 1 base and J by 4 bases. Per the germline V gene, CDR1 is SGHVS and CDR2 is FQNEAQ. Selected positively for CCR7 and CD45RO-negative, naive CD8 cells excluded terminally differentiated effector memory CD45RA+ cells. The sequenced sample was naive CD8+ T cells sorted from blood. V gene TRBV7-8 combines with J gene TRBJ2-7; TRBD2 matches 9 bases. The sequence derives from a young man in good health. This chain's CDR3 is CASSLGGRENYEQYF. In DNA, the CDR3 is TGTGCCAGCAGCTTAGGCGGGAGGGAGAATTACGAGCAGTACTTC.